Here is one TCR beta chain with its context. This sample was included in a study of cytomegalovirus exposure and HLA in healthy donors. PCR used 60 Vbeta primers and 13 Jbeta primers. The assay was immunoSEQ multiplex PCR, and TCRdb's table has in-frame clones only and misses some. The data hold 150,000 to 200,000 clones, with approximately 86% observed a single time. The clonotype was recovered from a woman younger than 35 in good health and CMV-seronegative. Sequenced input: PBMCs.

This CDR3 is CASSFQETNYGYTF. The CDR3 DNA is TGTGCCAGCAGCTTTCAGGAAACTAACTATGGCTACACCTTC. The rearrangement uses TRBV7-8 and TRBJ1-2; D is uncertain. The CDR3 sequence is 14 residues long. Germline V gene lookup returns CDR1 SGHVS and CDR2 FQNEAQ. Trimming shortened V by 3 bases and J by 0 bases, and 8 bases separated the two germline ends. Full variable domain (rest looked up from reference TRBV7-8 and TRBJ1-2): GAGVSQSPRYKVAKRGQDVALRCDPISGHVSLFWYQQALGQGPEFLTYFQNEAQLDKSGLPSDRFFAERPEGSVSTLKIQRTQQEDSAVYLCASSFQETNYGYTFGSGTRLTVV.